Listed below are T cell receptor beta chains from one sample, sequenced in a study of blood T cells in healthy people across ages. TCRdb independently ran MiXCR on the 5' RACE reads; one entry per CDR3 protein. The sample lists 650,000 to 1,000,000 distinct CDR3 sequences, 35% to 40% occurring once. Sequenced material: blood. These receptors all stem from a man younger than 35 in good health. CDR3s include the opening cysteine and the closing phenylalanine or tryptophan. The D gene is left open where the match is weak. Clone size is not always given. Where it is, it says once, few, many or a class for expanded clones.

TRBV5-1	.	TRBJ1-4	few	CASSLDGAGSDEKLFF	TGCGCCAGCAGCTTGGATGGTGCAGGGTCGGATGAAAAACTGTTTTTT
TRBV7-2	TRBD1	TRBJ1-5	few	CASSLGLIGQGSNQPQHF	TGTGCCAGCAGCTTAGGTCTAATTGGACAGGGATCCAATCAGCCCCAGCATTTT
TRBV5-1	TRBD1	TRBJ2-7	.	CASRKGQGLSEQYF	TGCGCCAGTAGAAAGGGACAGGGACTCAGTGAGCAGTACTTC
TRBV30	TRBD2	TRBJ2-3	.	CAWNGGFSDTDTQYF	TGTGCCTGGAACGGGGGGTTTTCAGACACAGATACGCAGTATTTT
TRBV5-1	.	TRBJ2-6	.	CASSVAAGIGVLTF	TGCGCCAGCAGCGTGGCGGCAGGAATCGGGGTCCTGACTTTC
TRBV6-7	.	TRBJ2-1	.	CASRASGLSPYNEQFF	TGTGCCAGCAGAGCGAGTGGCCTAAGCCCCTACAATGAGCAGTTCTTC
TRBV7-9	.	TRBJ2-1	.	CTSSWATGNEQFF	TGTACCAGCAGCTGGGCGACCGGAAATGAGCAGTTCTTC
TRBV5-1	TRBD1	TRBJ2-6	.	CASSLAGTGYSGANVLTF	TGCGCCAGCAGCTTGGCCGGGACAGGGTACTCTGGGGCCAACGTCCTGACTTTC
TRBV11-2	.	TRBJ1-2	.	CASSLAVGGYGYTF	TGTGCCAGCAGCTTAGCCGTTGGAGGCTATGGCTACACCTTC
TRBV5-5	.	TRBJ2-7	once	CASSLRQNFYEQYF	TGTGCCAGCAGCTTGAGACAGAACTTCTACGAGCAGTACTTC
TRBV4-2	.	TRBJ1-1	.	CASSQASQNMNTEAFF	TGTGCCAGCAGCCAAGCTTCGCAGAACATGAACACTGAAGCTTTCTTT
TRBV29-1	.	TRBJ2-1	.	CSGQEGSSYNEQFF	TGCAGCGGACAGGAGGGGAGCTCCTACAATGAGCAGTTCTTC
TRBV4-3	TRBD2	TRBJ2-3	many	CASSQGLAASTDTQYF	TGCGCCAGCAGCCAGGGACTAGCGGCTAGCACAGATACGCAGTATTTT
TRBV10-3	TRBD2	TRBJ2-7	.	CAIRGTSGGFTKEQYF	TGTGCCATCAGAGGGACTAGCGGGGGGTTCACTAAAGAGCAGTACTTC
TRBV15	.	TRBJ1-2	.	CATNTPLGGYTF	TGTGCCACCAATACCCCCCTAGGTGGCTACACCTTC
TRBV12-5	TRBD1	TRBJ1-5	.	CASGWQQGRQPQHF	TGTGCTAGTGGTTGGCAACAGGGGCGCCAGCCCCAGCATTTT
TRBV5-1	TRBD2	TRBJ2-7	once	CASTARAGDPTNEQYF	TGCGCCAGCACCGCGAGGGCGGGAGATCCGACCAATGAGCAGTACTTC
TRBV15	.	TRBJ2-5	few	CATSGRREETQYF	TGTGCCACCAGCGGTCGACGGGAAGAGACCCAGTACTTC
TRBV5-6	TRBD1	TRBJ1-5	.	CASSFLGGDNQPQHF	TGTGCCAGCAGCTTCTTAGGGGGCGACAATCAGCCCCAGCATTTT
TRBV20-1	TRBD2	TRBJ2-5	.	CSARDPLAGGTETQYF	TGCAGTGCTAGAGATCCCTTGGCGGGGGGGACGGAGACCCAGTACTTC
TRBV29-1	TRBD1	TRBJ2-2	.	CSADRGGELFF	TGCAGCGCGGACAGGGGCGGGGAGCTGTTTTTT
TRBV7-2	.	TRBJ2-5	.	CASSLSATKETQYF	TGTGCCAGCAGCTTATCCGCGACTAAAGAGACCCAGTACTTC
TRBV4-2	.	TRBJ1-1	.	CASSQNEGRTEAFF	TGTGCCAGCAGCCAAAATGAGGGGCGGACTGAAGCTTTCTTT
TRBV20-1	TRBD2	TRBJ2-3	many	CSAPWRGRGTDTQYF	TGCAGTGCCCCTTGGCGGGGGAGAGGTACAGATACGCAGTATTTT
TRBV14	.	TRBJ2-6	.	CASSQGTALGANVLTF	TGTGCCAGCAGCCAAGGGACAGCCCTTGGTGCCAACGTCCTGACTTTC
TRBV7-9	.	TRBJ2-5	.	CASSANWGEQYF	TGTGCCAGCAGCGCAAATTGGGGTGAGCAGTACTTC
TRBV3-1	TRBD2	TRBJ2-3	.	CASSPRVQRGMTDTQYF	TGTGCCAGCAGCCCCAGGGTCCAGCGGGGTATGACAGATACGCAGTATTTT
TRBV7-9	.	TRBJ1-2	.	CASSLATVSQRGYTF	TGTGCCAGCAGCTTAGCGACAGTTAGCCAGAGGGGCTACACCTTC